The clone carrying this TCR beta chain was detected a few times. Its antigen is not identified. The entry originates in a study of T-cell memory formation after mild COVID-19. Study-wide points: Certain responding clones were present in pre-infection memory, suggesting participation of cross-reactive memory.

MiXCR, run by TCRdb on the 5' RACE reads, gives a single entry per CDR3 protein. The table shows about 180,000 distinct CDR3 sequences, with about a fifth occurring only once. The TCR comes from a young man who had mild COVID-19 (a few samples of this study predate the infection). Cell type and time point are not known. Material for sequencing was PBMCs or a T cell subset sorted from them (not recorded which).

CDR3 sequence (DNA): TGCGCCAGCAGCCAAGATCCCCTAGCGCCGGAGACCCAGTACTTC. Translated, it gives CASSQDPLAPETQYF. The chain joins TRBV4-3 to TRBJ2-5; possible D gene TRBD2, 6 bases. The V end lost 0 bases, the J end lost 5 bases, and 13 bases lay between the germline ends. This CDR3 comprises 15 residues. Germline V CDR1 and CDR2: LGHNA, YSLEER.